This is a list of T cell receptor beta chains from one sample in a study of T cell clonotyping in hematopoietic cell transplantation. Using immunoSEQ multiplex PCR, the repertoire was profiled, and TCRdb retains in-frame clones only, with some absent. The sample holds a few thousand clones, around 94% seen once. The sample taken for sequencing was peripheral blood mononuclear cells. Receptors were obtained from a man aged 50 or older in good health. Some clones in this sample may be carry-over from other donors' samples. Each CDR3 is given with its conserved first and last residue. Each record gives: J gene, CDR3 length, clone size, D gene, V gene, CDR3 DNA, CDR3 protein. D genes are given only for firm matches. Some rows have no size entry. The others give once, few or many, or a class for an expanded clone.

TRBJ2-1	17	NA	TRBD2	TRBV5-6	TGTGCCAGCAGCGGCCCCCCCGGGACTAGCGGGCTGGATGAGCAGTTCTTC	CASSGPPGTSGLDEQFF
TRBJ1-5	15	NA	NA	TRBV5-1	TGCGCCAGCAGCTTGATGGGGGGGCGCGATCAGCCCCAGCATTTT	CASSLMGGRDQPQHF
TRBJ2-1	13	NA	NA	TRBV29-1	TGCAGCGTTACAGGACAGAACTACAATGAGCAGTTCTTC	CSVTGQNYNEQFF
TRBJ1-2	13	NA	NA	TRBV11-2	TGTGCCAGCAGCTTCGGCAGGGGTTATGGCTACACCTTC	CASSFGRGYGYTF
TRBJ1-3	13	NA	NA	TRBV6-5	TGTGCCAGCAGTTCCTACCCCGCAAACACCATATATTTT	CASSSYPANTIYF
TRBJ2-2	14	NA	TRBD2	TRBV5-1	TGCGCCAGCAGCGCAGCGGGGGACACCGGGGAGCTGTTTTTT	CASSAAGDTGELFF
TRBJ1-2	15	NA	NA	TRBV15	TGTGCCACCAGCAGAGATAAGGGGACGGACTATGGCTACACCTTC	CATSRDKGTDYGYTF
TRBJ2-7	14	once	TRBD1	TRBV9	TGTGCCAGCAGCTTCCGACAGGGATCCGCCGAGCAGTACTTC	CASSFRQGSAEQYF
TRBJ1-5	14	NA	TRBD1	TRBV18	TGTGCCAGCTCACCAGGGACAGCGGGTCAGCCCCAGCATTTT	CASSPGTAGQPQHF
TRBJ1-2	15	NA	NA	TRBV4-1	TGCGCCAGCAGCCAAGAGGCAGGTCGACGATCGGGCTACACCTTC	CASSQEAGRRSGYTF
TRBJ1-1	10	NA	NA	TRBV29-1	TGCAGCGTTGGCCCCCCTGGTGCTTTCTTT	CSVGPPGAFF
TRBJ2-3	16	NA	NA	TRBV5-4	TGTGCCAGCAGCTTTGGCCCCCCCGGAGGCACAGATACGCAGTATTTT	CASSFGPPGGTDTQYF
TRBJ2-6	16	NA	NA	TRBV19	TGTGCCAGTTGGGCACCAACCCACTCTGGGGCCAACGTCCTGACTTTC	CASWAPTHSGANVLTF
TRBJ1-1	13	NA	NA	TRBV29-1	TGCAGCAGCCTAGTGGGGGAGGGCACTGAAGCTTTCTTT	CSSLVGEGTEAFF
TRBJ2-4	13	NA	NA	TRBV6-5	TGTGCCAGCAGCGCCGGGGTCCGAAACATTCAGTACTTC	CASSAGVRNIQYF
TRBJ2-7	14	NA	TRBD1	TRBV14	TGTGCCAGCAGCCCGGGGACAGGGGTTGGCGAGCAGTACTTC	CASSPGTGVGEQYF
TRBJ1-5	15	NA	NA	TRBV6-6	TGTGCCAGCAGTTACGGCAACCGTGGCAATCAGCCCCAGCATTTT	CASSYGNRGNQPQHF
TRBJ2-7	16	NA	TRBD1	TRBV25-1	TGTGCCAGCAGTGGGGACAGGGGGCGAAGGGGCTACGAGCAGTACTTC	CASSGDRGRRGYEQYF
TRBJ1-1	18	NA	NA	TRBV4-3	TGCGCCAGCAGCCAAGATGGGGGCCTGCAGGGTCCCAACACTGAAGCTTTCTTT	CASSQDGGLQGPNTEAFF
TRBJ1-5	17	once	TRBD1	TRBV18	TGTGCCAGCTCACCACCCAGGACAGGGAGGAGCAATCAGCCCCAGCATTTT	CASSPPRTGRSNQPQHF
TRBJ1-5	15	NA	NA	TRBV7-2	TGTGCCAGCAGCCCGGGGACAAGGGAAAATCAGCCCCAGCATTTT	CASSPGTRENQPQHF
TRBJ2-3	12	NA	NA	TRBV7-6	TGTGCCAGCAGCCAAAGGGCCGGGGCGCAGTATTTT	CASSQRAGAQYF
TRBJ2-3	14	NA	NA	TRBV5-4	TGTGCCAGCAGCCTCGACTCGTTCACAGATACGCAGTATTTT	CASSLDSFTDTQYF
TRBJ2-7	15	NA	TRBD1	TRBV14	TGTGCCAGCAGCGATCTGACAGGGGGCGTACGATGGCAGTACTTC	CASSDLTGGVRWQYF
TRBJ1-1	15	NA	TRBD1	TRBV9	TGTGCCAGCAGCTCCTCCGGGACAGGGGGCCCCGAAGCTTTCTTT	CASSSSGTGGPEAFF
TRBJ2-7	16	NA	NA	TRBV6-5	TGTGCCAGCAGTTACCCTGGTGGCCGGGGAACCTACGAGCAGTACTTC	CASSYPGGRGTYEQYF
TRBJ2-5	18	NA	TRBD2	TRBV15	TGTGCCACCAGCAGAGTGCCTCCTAGCGGGGGGTTACAAGAGACCCAGTACTTC	CATSRVPPSGGLQETQYF
TRBJ2-2	15	NA	TRBD1	TRBV28	TGTGCCAGCGGGATGCCGGGACAGGGGGCCGGGGAGCTGTTTTTT	CASGMPGQGAGELFF
TRBJ1-2	14	NA	NA	TRBV19	TGTGCCAGTAGCTCCCCAGGGGATTACTATGGCTACACCTTC	CASSSPGDYYGYTF
TRBJ1-1	14	NA	TRBD1	TRBV7-6	TGTGCCAGCAGCTCCCAGGGGGCGCTGACTGAAGCTTTCTTT	CASSSQGALTEAFF
TRBJ1-5	14	NA	NA	TRBV6-4	TGTGCCAGCAGTGAGGGGGAGGGCGGGCAGCCCCAGCATTTT	CASSEGEGGQPQHF
TRBJ1-1	15	NA	NA	TRBV15	TGTGCCACCAGCAGAGACGGACTGGTAGCGACTGAAGCTTTCTTT	CATSRDGLVATEAFF
TRBJ2-7	16	NA	NA	TRBV7-2	TGTGCCAGCAGCCCCTCCTTTGGGGGGAGCTCCTACGAGCAGTACTTC	CASSPSFGGSSYEQYF
TRBJ1-2	13	NA	TRBD1	TRBV5-8	TGTGCCAGCAGCGACAGGGGGAACTATGGCTACACCTTC	CASSDRGNYGYTF
TRBJ1-1	15	NA	NA	TRBV5-4	TGTGCCAGCAGCTTGGTTGGGACCCAGGGGACTGAAGCTTTCTTT	CASSLVGTQGTEAFF
TRBJ2-1	12	NA	TRBD1	TRBV7-9	TGTGCCAGCAGCCGACAGGGTTATGAGCAGTTCTTC	CASSRQGYEQFF
TRBJ1-1	16	NA	TRBD1	TRBV19	TGTGCCAGTAGTATAGATCGGTTGGGACAGAGGACTGAAGCTTTCTTT	CASSIDRLGQRTEAFF
TRBJ1-2	14	NA	TRBD1	TRBV5-1	TGCGCCAGCAGGAACCCGGGGACAGTCTATGGCTACACCTTC	CASRNPGTVYGYTF
TRBJ1-3	12	NA	NA	TRBV7-2	TGTGCCAGCAGCCCACTTGGAAACACCATATATTTT	CASSPLGNTIYF
TRBJ2-6	14	NA	NA	TRBV19	TGTGCCAGTAGTCCTGGGTGGGGGGCCAACGTCCTGACTTTC	CASSPGWGANVLTF
TRBJ1-2	14	NA	NA	TRBV6-5	TGTGCCAGCAGCAGAGACGGAACTAACTATGGCTACACCTTC	CASSRDGTNYGYTF
TRBJ2-7	12	NA	NA	TRBV27	TGTGCCAGCAGTTTAGGGAACTACGAGCAGTACTTC	CASSLGNYEQYF
TRBJ2-7	14	few	NA	TRBV7-9	TGTGCCAGCAGCTTAGGTGGGTTGGCGTACGAGCAGTACTTC	CASSLGGLAYEQYF
TRBJ2-5	16	NA	TRBD2	TRBV11-2	TGTGCCAGCAGCCCGCAGGCGCGGGGGATACAAGAGACCCAGTACTTC	CASSPQARGIQETQYF
TRBJ2-7	12	NA	TRBD1	TRBV7-9	TGTGCCAGCAGCCCACAGGGGGTCGAGCAGTACTTC	CASSPQGVEQYF
TRBJ2-5	16	NA	TRBD1	TRBV5-1	TGCGCCAGCAGCATCCCTCTGGGACAGGGAGTCCAGACCCAGTACTTC	CASSIPLGQGVQTQYF
TRBJ1-4	14	NA	TRBD1	TRBV7-8	TGTGCCAGCAGATCCGGGACAGATAATGAAAAACTGTTTTTT	CASRSGTDNEKLFF
TRBJ1-1	15	NA	NA	TRBV4-1	TGCGCCAGCAGCCCCCTTCAGGGTCTGGACACTGAAGCTTTCTTT	CASSPLQGLDTEAFF
TRBJ2-3	15	NA	NA	TRBV7-3	TGTGCCAGCAGCCGAGACCGGGGGCGCACAGATACGCAGTATTTT	CASSRDRGRTDTQYF
TRBJ1-1	14	NA	NA	TRBV5-1	TGCGCCAGCAGCTTGATTCAAGGGACTACTGAAGCTTTCTTT	CASSLIQGTTEAFF
TRBJ1-1	14	NA	TRBD1	TRBV7-2	TGTGCCAGCAGCGGACAGGGTCCGGGCACTGAAGCTTTCTTT	CASSGQGPGTEAFF